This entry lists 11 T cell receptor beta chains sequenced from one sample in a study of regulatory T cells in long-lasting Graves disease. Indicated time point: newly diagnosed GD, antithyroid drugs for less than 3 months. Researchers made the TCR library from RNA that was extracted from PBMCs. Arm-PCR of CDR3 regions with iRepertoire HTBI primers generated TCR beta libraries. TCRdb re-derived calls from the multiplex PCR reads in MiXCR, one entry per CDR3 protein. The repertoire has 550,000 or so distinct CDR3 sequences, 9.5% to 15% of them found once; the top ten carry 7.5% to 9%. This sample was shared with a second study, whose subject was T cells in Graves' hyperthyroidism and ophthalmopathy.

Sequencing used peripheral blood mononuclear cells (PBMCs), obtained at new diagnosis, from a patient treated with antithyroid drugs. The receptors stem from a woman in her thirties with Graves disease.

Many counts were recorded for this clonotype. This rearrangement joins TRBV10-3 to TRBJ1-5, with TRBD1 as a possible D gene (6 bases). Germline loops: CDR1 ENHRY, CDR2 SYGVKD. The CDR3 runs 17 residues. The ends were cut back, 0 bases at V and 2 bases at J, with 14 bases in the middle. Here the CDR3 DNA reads TGTGCCATCAGTGAGTCGACGGGGGCGCCGGGCAATCAGCCCCAGCATTTT. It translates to CAISESTGAPGNQPQHF.

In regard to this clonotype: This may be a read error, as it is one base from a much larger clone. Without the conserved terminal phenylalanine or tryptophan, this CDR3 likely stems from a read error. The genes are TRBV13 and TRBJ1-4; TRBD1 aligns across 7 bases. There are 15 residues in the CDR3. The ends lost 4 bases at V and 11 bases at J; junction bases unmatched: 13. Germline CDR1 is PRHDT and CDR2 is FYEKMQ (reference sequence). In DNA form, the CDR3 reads TGTGCCAGCAGCTCCTACAGGACAGGAGAGACTAAACTGTTTCTT. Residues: CASSSYRTGETKLFL.

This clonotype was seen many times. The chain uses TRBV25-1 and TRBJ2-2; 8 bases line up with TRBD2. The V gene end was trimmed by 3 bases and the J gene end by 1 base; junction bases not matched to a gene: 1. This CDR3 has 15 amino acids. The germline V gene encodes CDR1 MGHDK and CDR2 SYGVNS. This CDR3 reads CASSDLAGNTGELFF. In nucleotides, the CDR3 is TGTGCCAGCAGTGACCTAGCGGGGAACACCGGGGAGCTGTTTTTT.

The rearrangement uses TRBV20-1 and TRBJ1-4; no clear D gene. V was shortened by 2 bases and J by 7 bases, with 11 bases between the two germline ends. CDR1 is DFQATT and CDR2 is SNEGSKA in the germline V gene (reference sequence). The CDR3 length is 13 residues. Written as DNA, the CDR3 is TGCAGTGCTAGAATTCGTGCGGGTGAAAAACTGTTTTTT. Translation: CSARIRAGEKLFF.

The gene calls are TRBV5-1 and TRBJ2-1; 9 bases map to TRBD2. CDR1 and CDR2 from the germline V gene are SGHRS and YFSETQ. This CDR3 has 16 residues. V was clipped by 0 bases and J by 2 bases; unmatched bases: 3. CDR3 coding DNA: TGCGCCAGCAGCTTGGACGCGGGAGGGGCCTACAATGAGCAGTTCTTC. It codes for CASSLDAGGAYNEQFF. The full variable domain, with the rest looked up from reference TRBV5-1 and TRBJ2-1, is KAGVTQTPRYLIKTRGQQVTLSCSPISGHRSVSWYQQTPGQGLQFLFEYFSETQRNKGNFPGRFSGRQFSNSRSEMNVSTLELGDSALYLCASSLDAGGAYNEQFFGPGTRLTVL.

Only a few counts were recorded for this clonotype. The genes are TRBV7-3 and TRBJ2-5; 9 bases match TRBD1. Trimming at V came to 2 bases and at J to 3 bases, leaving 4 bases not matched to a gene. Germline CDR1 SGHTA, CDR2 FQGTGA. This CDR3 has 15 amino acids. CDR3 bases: TGTGCCAGCAGCTTAGGTTGGGACAGGGAAGAGACCCAGTACTTC. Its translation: CASSLGWDREETQYF. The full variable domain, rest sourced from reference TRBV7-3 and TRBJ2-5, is GAGVSQTPSNKVTEKGKYVELRCDPISGHTALYWYRQSLGQGPEFLIYFQGTGAADDSGLPNDRFFAVRPEGSVSTLKIQRTERGDSAVYLCASSLGWDREETQYFGPGTRLLVL.

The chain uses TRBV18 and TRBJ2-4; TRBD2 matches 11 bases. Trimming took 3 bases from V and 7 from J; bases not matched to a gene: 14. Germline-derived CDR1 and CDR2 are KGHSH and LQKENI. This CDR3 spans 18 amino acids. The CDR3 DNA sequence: TGTGCCAGCTCACCGTCCGGGACTAGCGGCCGGGACCCCAACATTCAGTACTTC. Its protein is CASSPSGTSGRDPNIQYF. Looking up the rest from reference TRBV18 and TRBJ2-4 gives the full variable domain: NAGVMQNPRHLVRRRGQEARLRCSPMKGHSHVYWYRQLPEEGLKFMVYLQKENIIDESGMPKERFSAEFPKEGPSILRIQQVVRGDSAAYFCASSPSGTSGRDPNIQYFGAGTRLSVL.

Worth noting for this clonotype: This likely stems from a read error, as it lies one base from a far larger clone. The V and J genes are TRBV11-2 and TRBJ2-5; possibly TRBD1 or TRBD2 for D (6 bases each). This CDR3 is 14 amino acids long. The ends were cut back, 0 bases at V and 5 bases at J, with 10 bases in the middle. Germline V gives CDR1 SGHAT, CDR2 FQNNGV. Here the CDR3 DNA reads TGTGCCAGCAGCTTAGACGGGGGCTGGGAGACCCAGTACTTC. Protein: CASSLDGGWETQYF.

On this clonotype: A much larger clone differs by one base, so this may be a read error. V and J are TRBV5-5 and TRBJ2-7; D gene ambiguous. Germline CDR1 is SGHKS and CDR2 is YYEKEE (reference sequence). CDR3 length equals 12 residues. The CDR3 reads CASGFGFYEQYF. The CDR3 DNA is TGTGCCAGCGGCTTCGGTTTCTACGAGCAGTACTTC.

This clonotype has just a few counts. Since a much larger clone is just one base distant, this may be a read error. CDR3 amino acids: CASSDLRGSGGYGCTF. CDR3 nucleotides: TGTGCCAGCAGTGACCTGCGGGGGAGCGGGGGCTATGGCTGCACCTTC. The chain carries TRBV2 and TRBJ1-2; weak D call: TRBD1 (6 bases). The CDR3 is 16 amino acids. Looked up from germline, CDR1 is SNHLY and CDR2 is FYNNEI. The variable domain in full, with the rest retrieved from reference TRBV2 and TRBJ1-2, is EPEVTQTPSHQVTQMGQEVILRCVPISNHLYFYWYRQILGQKVEFLVSFYNNEISEKSEIFDDQFSVERPDGSNFTLKIRSTKLEDSAMYFCASSDLRGSGGYGCTFGSGTRLTVV.

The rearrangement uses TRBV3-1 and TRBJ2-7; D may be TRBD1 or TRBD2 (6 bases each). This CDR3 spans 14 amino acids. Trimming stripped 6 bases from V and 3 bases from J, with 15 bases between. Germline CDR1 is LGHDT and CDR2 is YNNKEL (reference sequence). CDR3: CASSPGAGGYEQYF. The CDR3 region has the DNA TGTGCCAGCAGTCCGGGGGCCGGGGGCTACGAGCAGTACTTC.